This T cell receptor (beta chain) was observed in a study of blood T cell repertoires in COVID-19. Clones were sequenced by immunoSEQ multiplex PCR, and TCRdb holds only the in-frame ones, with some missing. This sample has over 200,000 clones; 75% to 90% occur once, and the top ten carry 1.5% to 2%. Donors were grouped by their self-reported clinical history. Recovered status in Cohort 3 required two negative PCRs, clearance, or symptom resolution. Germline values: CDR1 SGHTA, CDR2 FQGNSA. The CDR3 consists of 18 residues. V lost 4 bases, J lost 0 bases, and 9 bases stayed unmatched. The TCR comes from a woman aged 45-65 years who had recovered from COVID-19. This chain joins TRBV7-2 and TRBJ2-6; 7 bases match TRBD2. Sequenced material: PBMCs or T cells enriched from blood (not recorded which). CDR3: CASSSGGRRSSGANVLTF. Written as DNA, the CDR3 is TGTGCCAGCAGCTCGGGGGGACGGAGAAGCTCTGGGGCCAACGTCCTGACTTTC.